This paragraph covers one T cell receptor (beta chain) sequence. What it binds is unknown. TCRdb's table, derived via immunoSEQ multiplex PCR, lists solely in-frame clones and lacks some. The sample consists of fewer than 85,000 clones, 85% to 95% of them appearing once. This sample is part of a study of human thymus T cells. Study findings and constraints: V and J gene usage appeared biased in thymic and blood repertoires.

It was from resections taken during corrective heart surgery that the thymus tissue came. In germline, CDR1 is SEHNR, CDR2 FQNEAQ (reference sequence). Trimming pared 4 bases from V and 7 bases from J, leaving 26 bases between. The length of the CDR3 is 18 residues. The TCR originated in a girl under three years old with a congenital heart defect but otherwise immunologically healthy. Input material: thymus tissue. The V gene is TRBV7-9, the J gene TRBJ1-5, with a tentative D call TRBD1 (6 bases). The DNA for the CDR3 is TGTGCCAGCAGCTCCTCACACCATAAACAGGGTAGAGGACAGCCCCAGCATTTT. It codes for CASSSSHHKQGRGQPQHF. The full variable domain, rest sourced from reference TRBV7-9 and TRBJ1-5, is DTGVSQNPRHKITKRGQNVTFRCDPISEHNRLYWYRQTLGQGPEFLTYFQNEAQLEKSRLLSDRFSAERPKGSFSTLEIQRTEQGDSAMYLCASSSSHHKQGRGQPQHFGDGTRLSIL.